This T cell receptor (beta chain) comes out of a study of blood T cell repertoires in COVID-19. This clone was picked up one time. Assay used: immunoSEQ multiplex PCR; TCRdb lists only in-frame clones, some missing. The table shows about 260,000 clones, with roughly 86% occurring only once. V was cut by 0 bases and J by 5 bases, with 15 bases left in between. The CDR3 totals 15 residues. Per germline, CDR1 SGHDT and CDR2 YYEEEE. The V and J genes are TRBV5-6 and TRBJ2-7, with D maybe TRBD2 (5 bases). This clonotype was obtained from a human donor in a cohort sampled during active COVID-19. The sequenced sample was peripheral blood. CDR3 in DNA: TGTGCCAGCAGCTTGGGGCCCGGGGATACTCACGAGCAGTACTTC. This sequence encodes CASSLGPGDTHEQYF.